Below are 23 T cell receptor beta chains sequenced from a single sample in a study of shared clonotypes between healthy human individuals. Generated by immunoSEQ multiplex PCR, the TCRdb table keeps only in-frame clones and is missing some. Counted here are a few million clones, 85% to 95% occurring once; the ten biggest clones make up around 0.4%. What was sequenced was naive CD4+ T cells from PBMCs. Indicated subset: CD45RA+ positively selected. These TCRs come from a man younger than 35 in good health. Some clones in this sample may be carry-over from other donors' samples.

This clone was observed a single time. CDR3 amino acids: CASRTWTGGAGNTEAFF. The CDR3 nucleotides read TGTGCCAGTAGAACCTGGACAGGGGGCGCGGGGAACACTGAAGCTTTCTTT. The V and J genes are TRBV19 and TRBJ1-1; 11 positions agree with TRBD1. This CDR3 spans 17 amino acids. Germline V gene lookup returns CDR1 LNHDA and CDR2 SQIVND (reference sequence). V lost 6 bases, J lost 1 base, and 10 bases stayed unmatched.

In regard to this clone: The sample contains more than one DNA sequence encoding this CDR3. The genes are TRBV28 and TRBJ2-2, with no clear D. Trimming pared 3 bases from V and 6 bases from J, leaving 5 bases between. This CDR3 has 12 residues. The germline V gene has CDR1 MDHEN and CDR2 SYDVKM. The CDR3 nucleotides are TGTGCCAGCAGTTTGAATGCCGGGGAGCTGTTTTTT. Its protein is CASSLNAGELFF.

The rearrangement links TRBV4-1 to TRBJ2-7; D is possibly TRBD1 (7 bases). The CDR3 length is 16 residues. The germline V and J ends were trimmed by 3 bases and 3 bases, with 18 bases remaining between them. Germline values: CDR1 MGHRA, CDR2 YSYEKL. The CDR3 reads CASSHPQGDWRYEQYF. CDR3 nucleotides: TGCGCCAGCAGCCATCCCCAGGGGGACTGGCGCTACGAGCAGTACTTC.

This chain uses TRBV18 with TRBJ2-6; TRBD2 matches at 11 bases. V gave up 0 bases and J gave up 0 bases; unmatched junction bases: 4. The CDR3 contains 19 residues. The germline gives CDR1 KGHSH, CDR2 LQKENI. The DNA of the CDR3 is TGTGCCAGCTCACCACCCCTTAGCGGGAGGGTCTCTGGGGCCAACGTCCTGACTTTC. Protein sequence: CASSPPLSGRVSGANVLTF.

For the CDR3, the DNA is TGTGCCAGCAGCGTCGGGACTAGTTCTAGCACAGATACGCAGTATTTT. Translation gives CASSVGTSSSTDTQYF. V usage is TRBV11-2 and J usage is TRBJ2-3; 8 positions agree with TRBD2. The CDR3 sequence is 16 residues long. The germline V gene encodes CDR1 SGHAT and CDR2 FQNNGV. With 5 bases clipped from V and 0 bases from J, the junction kept 7 bases outside the gene matches.

The chain has TRBV11-3 and TRBJ2-1; perhaps TRBD1 as D (6 bases). Trimming stripped 5 bases from V and 3 bases from J, with 11 bases between. The CDR3 is made up of 14 amino acids. Germline CDR1 and CDR2: SGHNT and YENEEA. The CDR3 is CASSLQGIYNEQFF. For the CDR3, the DNA is TGTGCCAGCAGCCTTCAGGGGATCTACAATGAGCAGTTCTTC.

This clone appeared a single time. The chain carries TRBV6-4 and TRBJ2-7, with TRBD2 as a possible D gene (5 bases). CDR3 size: 16 residues. Germline V gene lookup returns CDR1 MRHNA and CDR2 SNTAGT. V shed 6 bases and J shed 3 bases, with 21 bases lying between them. CDR3 in amino acids: CASSGMVEAPHYEQYF. The CDR3 coding sequence is TGTGCCAGCAGCGGGATGGTGGAAGCCCCCCACTACGAGCAGTACTTC.

J is TRBJ2-1 and V is TRBV5-1; the D gene could be TRBD1 or TRBD2 (5 bases each). The CDR3 runs to 14 residues. V lost 2 bases, J lost 8 bases, and 14 bases lay in between. CDR1 is SGHRS, CDR2 YFSETQ, per germline. In DNA form, the CDR3 reads TGCGCCAGCAGCTTACAGGACCTCGGGGATGAGCAGTTCTTC. Translating gives CASSLQDLGDEQFF.

CDR3 sequence reads: CASSLIIDRGSGYTF. Here the CDR3 DNA reads TGTGCCAGCAGCTTGATTATTGACAGGGGGTCGGGCTACACCTTC. The chain has TRBV5-6 and TRBJ1-2, with 9 positions matching TRBD1. The CDR3 is 15 residues long. Germline V gives CDR1 SGHDT, CDR2 YYEEEE. V lost 1 base and J lost 8; bases outside the gene matches: 9.

The chain has TRBV18 and TRBJ2-5; D possibly matches TRBD1 or TRBD2 (5 bases each). This CDR3 is built from 16 residues. Germline CDR1 KGHSH, CDR2 LQKENI. Trimming removed 2 bases from V and 2 bases from J, with 15 bases in between. CDR3 sequence reads: CASSPRYRDEQETQYF. DNA of the CDR3: TGTGCCAGCTCACCAAGGTACCGGGACGAACAAGAGACCCAGTACTTC.

The V call is TRBV18, the J call TRBJ1-3; possibly TRBD1 for D (6 bases). V lost 2 bases and J lost 3, with 11 bases in between. The CDR3 is 15 amino acids. CDR1 and CDR2 (germline): KGHSH, LQKENI. CDR3 sequence reads: CASSPAGTLGNTIYF. The DNA for the CDR3 is TGTGCCAGCTCACCAGCCGGGACACTTGGAAACACCATATATTTT.

In its sample, this clone was seen once. Other DNA sequences in this sample translate to the same CDR3. This rearrangement joins TRBV11-3 to TRBJ2-5; TRBD2 agrees at 7 bases. The CDR3 has 13 residues. CDR1 is SGHNT and CDR2 is YENEEA in the germline V gene. Unmatched junction bases numbered 3, after V lost 5 bases and J lost 3 bases. This CDR3 is CASSRGREETQYF. The CDR3 DNA sequence: TGTGCCAGCAGCCGTGGGAGGGAAGAGACCCAGTACTTC.

The V and J genes are TRBV7-3 and TRBJ2-7; tentative D call: TRBD2 (6 bases). CDR1 is SGHTA, CDR2 FQGTGA, per germline. Trimming left V 2 bases short and J 7 bases short, with 12 bases between. The CDR3 totals 13 residues. The CDR3 spells CASSLSPAGEQYF. The CDR3 nucleotides read TGTGCCAGCAGCTTATCGCCCGCGGGGGAGCAGTACTTC. Filled out from reference TRBV7-3 and TRBJ2-7, the complete variable domain reads GAGVSQTPSNKVTEKGKYVELRCDPISGHTALYWYRQSLGQGPEFLIYFQGTGAADDSGLPNDRFFAVRPEGSVSTLKIQRTERGDSAVYLCASSLSPAGEQYFGPGTRLTVT.

This chain joins TRBV10-1 and TRBJ2-2; the match to TRBD2 covers 9 bases. The CDR3 spans 15 residues. Per germline, CDR1 WNHNN and CDR2 SYGVQD (reference sequence). The ends lost 4 bases at V and 6 bases at J; junction bases unmatched: 6. CDR3 region: CASSAWGLAAGELFF. The CDR3 coding sequence is TGCGCCAGCAGTGCCTGGGGACTAGCCGCCGGGGAGCTGTTTTTT.

This clone was observed a handful of times. The rearrangement links TRBV7-8 to TRBJ1-5, with 9 positions matching TRBD1. J was trimmed by 3 bases and V by 5 bases; bases with no gene match: 8. The germline V gene has CDR1 SGHVS and CDR2 FQNEAQ. This CDR3 contains 16 residues. CDR3 loop: CASSRLQGAVNQPQHF. CDR3 in DNA: TGTGCCAGCAGCCGATTACAGGGGGCGGTCAATCAGCCCCAGCATTTT.

The V and J genes are TRBV2 and TRBJ1-1; no clear D gene. V was pared by 7 bases and J by 2 bases, with 11 bases between. This CDR3 region has 13 residues. Per germline, CDR1 SNHLY and CDR2 FYNNEI. This chain's CDR3 is CASTVGLNTEAFF. Written as DNA, the CDR3 is TGTGCCAGCACTGTGGGTCTTAACACTGAAGCTTTCTTT.

This chain uses TRBV28 with TRBJ2-3; D remains ambiguous. The V gene's germline CDR1 is MDHEN and CDR2 SYDVKM. The CDR3 consists of 13 residues. Trimming pared 8 bases from V and 2 bases from J, leaving 11 bases between. CDR3 sequence reads: CASRPRPTDTQYF. The DNA for the CDR3 is TGTGCCAGCCGCCCCCGTCCCACAGATACGCAGTATTTT.

The sample holds a few counts of this clone. The identical CDR3 is also encoded by other nucleotide sequences in the sample. DNA for the CDR3: TGTGCCAGCAGTTTGCCGGGAAACACCATATATTTT. Translated, it gives CASSLPGNTIYF. The chain employs TRBV28 and TRBJ1-3; D gene uncertain. V was clipped by 3 bases and J by 4 bases, with 4 bases between them. This CDR3 has 12 amino acids. CDR1 and CDR2 from the germline V gene are MDHEN and SYDVKM.

The chain employs TRBV7-2 and TRBJ2-1; D might be TRBD2 (6 bases). Per germline, CDR1 SGHTA and CDR2 FQGNSA. The CDR3 has 15 amino acids. V was clipped by 1 base and J by 6 bases, with 13 bases between them. DNA of the CDR3: TGTGCCAGCAGCTTAGTGGTTACGGGAGCCAATGAGCAGTTCTTC. Translated, it gives CASSLVVTGANEQFF.

Worth noting for this clone: Other DNA sequences from this sample encode an identical CDR3 as well. V is TRBV5-1 and J is TRBJ2-7; tentatively, D is TRBD2 (6 bases). V gave up 0 bases and J gave up 6 bases, with 10 bases separating them. The V gene's germline CDR1 is SGHRS and CDR2 YFSETQ. The CDR3 is made up of 13 amino acids. As DNA, the CDR3 is TGCGCCAGCAGCTTGGGGGCCGGGGGCGAGCAGTACTTC. The encoded protein is CASSLGAGGEQYF.

This clone occurred a few times. V gene TRBV18 combines with J gene TRBJ1-1, with 7 bases that match TRBD1. Germline V gene data show CDR1 as KGHSH and CDR2 as LQKENI. The CDR3 totals 13 residues. Trimming cost V 8 bases and J 0 bases; bases outside gene matches: 3. The CDR3 DNA reads TGTGCCAGCGCCCAGGGGGTGAACACTGAAGCTTTCTTT. It yields the protein CASAQGVNTEAFF.

This chain joins TRBV4-2 and TRBJ1-6; D is unclear. This CDR3 is built from 14 residues. V was trimmed by 1 base and J by 7 bases, leaving 8 bases between them. Germline V gene data show CDR1 as LGHNA and CDR2 as YNFKEQ. DNA for the CDR3: TGTGCCAGCAGCCAAGGGCAGGAGAATTCACCCCTCCACTTT. Residues: CASSQGQENSPLHF.

The chain recombines TRBV5-8 with TRBJ2-3, with 7 bases fitting TRBD2. The germline V gene has CDR1 SGHTS and CDR2 YDEGEE. The CDR3 loop spans 16 amino acids. V dropped 3 bases and J dropped 0; count of bases not matched to a gene: 7. CDR3 DNA sequence: TGTGCCAGCAGCTCCCCACTAGCGATAAGCACAGATACGCAGTATTTT. This codes for CASSSPLAISTDTQYF.